The 11 T cell receptor beta chains given below trace back to one sample, sequenced in a study of OX40 agonist ivuxolimab in advanced cancers. Clones were sequenced by immunoSEQ multiplex PCR, and TCRdb holds only the in-frame ones, with some missing. The data contain tens of thousands of clones, over 75% of them singletons. The sequenced sample was CD4+ or CD8+ T cells sorted from blood, obtained in a trial of the OX40 agonist ivuxolimab. Receptor source: an adult with an advanced solid tumor such as melanoma, head and neck, liver or kidney cancer.

CDR3 amino acids: CASSFGGGYGYTF. The CDR3 nucleotides read TGTGCCAGCAGCTTCGGGGGCGGCTATGGCTACACCTTC. This rearrangement joins TRBV7-3 to TRBJ1-2; D might be TRBD1 (6 bases). The CDR3 consists of 13 residues. CDR1 SGHTA and CDR2 FQGTGA come from the germline V gene. V gave up 3 bases and J gave up 4 bases, with 9 bases separating them. Full variable domain (outside the CDR3, taken from reference TRBV7-3 and TRBJ1-2): GAGVSQTPSNKVTEKGKYVELRCDPISGHTALYWYRQSLGQGPEFLIYFQGTGAADDSGLPNDRFFAVRPEGSVSTLKIQRTERGDSAVYLCASSFGGGYGYTFGSGTRLTVV.

V gene TRBV5-4 combines with J gene TRBJ1-4; no clear D. Trimming cost V 4 bases and J 5 bases, with 12 bases left between them. This CDR3 spans 14 amino acids. Per the germline V gene, CDR1 is SGHNT and CDR2 is YYREEE (reference sequence). In nucleotides, the CDR3 is TGTGCCAGCAGCGTCGTGGAGGCCAATGAAAAACTGTTTTTT. Encoded protein: CASSVVEANEKLFF.

Here the CDR3 reads CSAQGGGRELFF. CDR3 in DNA: TGCAGCGCCCAGGGGGGGGGCAGGGAGCTGTTTTTT. V gene TRBV29-1 combines with J gene TRBJ2-2; the D gene could be TRBD1 or TRBD2 (7 bases each). The CDR3 contains 12 residues. Germline-derived CDR1 and CDR2 are SQVTM and ANQGSEA. The germline V and J ends were trimmed by 7 bases and 9 bases, with 15 bases remaining between them.

The rearrangement links TRBV25-1 to TRBJ2-1; possible D gene TRBD2, 5 bases. The V gene lost 1 base and the J gene lost 8 bases, with 15 bases spanning the gap. This CDR3 is built from 15 residues. CDR1 MGHDK and CDR2 SYGVNS come from the germline V gene. The CDR3 spells CASSEWERQDDEQFF. CDR3 coding DNA: TGTGCCAGCAGTGAATGGGAGCGCCAGGACGATGAGCAGTTCTTC.

The J gene is TRBJ2-7, the V gene TRBV4-1, with D perhaps TRBD2 (6 bases). This CDR3 is 14 amino acids long. CDR1 is MGHRA and CDR2 is YSYEKL in the germline V gene. V was trimmed by 4 bases and J by 2 bases, leaving 12 bases between them. In DNA form, the CDR3 reads TGCGCCAGCAGCCCCCTACGGGAGACCTACGAGCAGTACTTC. Translation: CASSPLRETYEQYF.

This clone was counted a single time. The V gene is TRBV23-1, the J gene TRBJ1-1, with D possibly TRBD1 on 5 matching bases. TRBV23-1 is noted as an ORF with a role that remains uncertain. The CDR3 loop spans 14 amino acids. V was clipped by 0 bases and J by 5 bases, with 10 bases between them. CDR3 sequence (DNA): TGCGCCAGCAGTCAATCTCCAGGGAGAACTGAAGCTTTCTTT. It yields the protein CASSQSPGRTEAFF.

The sample holds a few counts of this clone. This chain connects TRBV12-5 to TRBJ2-1, with D unclear. Germline CDR1 and CDR2: LGHNT and FRNRAP. Trimming took off 1 base at V and 0 bases at J, with 7 bases between the two ends. CDR3 length: 15 residues. CDR3 nucleotide sequence: TGTGCTAGTGGTTTGGGGAGTAGCTCCTACAATGAGCAGTTCTTC. It specifies CASGLGSSSYNEQFF.

This clone was observed once. The CDR3 loop is CASSPPGQDSYEQYF. The DNA for the CDR3 is TGCGCCAGCAGCCCCCCGGGACAGGACTCCTACGAGCAGTACTTC. The chain recombines TRBV5-1 with TRBJ2-5; TRBD1 agrees at 8 bases. The assigned J gene may be wrong: the sequence end matches TRBJ2-7 better. Germline CDR1 reads SGHRS; CDR2 reads YFSETQ. CDR3 length equals 15 residues.

This sequence joins TRBV7-2 and TRBJ2-3; tentatively, D is TRBD1 (6 bases). The germline V and J ends were trimmed by 3 bases and 9 bases, with 16 bases remaining between them. The CDR3 is 14 residues long. Germline V gives CDR1 SGHTA, CDR2 FQGNSA. Written as DNA, the CDR3 is TGTGCCAGCAGCTTTAACAGTCCCACAGGGACGCAGTATTTT. It yields the protein CASSFNSPTGTQYF.

The chain uses TRBV6-5 and TRBJ2-1, with 7 positions matching TRBD2. After removal of 7 bases from V and 6 bases from J, the junction contained 12 bases not matched to a gene. The V gene's germline CDR1 is MNHEY and CDR2 SVGAGI. The CDR3 sequence is 15 residues long. The CDR3 DNA reads TGTGCCAGCACCCGGGGCGGGAGTCATGGCAATGAGCAGTTCTTC. Protein sequence: CASTRGGSHGNEQFF.

Regarding this clone: The junction departs from germline at one end; a sequencing error may be responsible. CDR3 bases: TGCGCCAGCACCCGGGAGCCTTCCTCCAATGAGCAGTTCTTC. Translated, it gives CASTREPSSNEQFF. V and J are TRBV5-1 and TRBJ2-1; D is possibly TRBD2 (6 bases). The germline gives CDR1 SGHRS, CDR2 YFSETQ. The CDR3 has 14 residues. The variable domain in full, completed from reference TRBV5-1 and TRBJ2-1, reads KAGVTQTPRYLIKTRGQQVTLSCSPISGHRSVSWYQQTPGQGLQFLFEYFSETQRNKGNFPGRFSGRQFSNSRSEMNVSTLELGDSALYLCASTREPSSNEQFFGPGTRLTVL.